Below are 10 T cell receptor beta chains sequenced from a single sample in a study of blood T cell repertoires in COVID-19. TCRdb's copy holds only in-frame clones and misses some; the assay was immunoSEQ multiplex PCR. The sample consists of roughly 140,000 clones, 65% to 85% of them appearing once. Sequenced material: peripheral blood. The source of these receptors is a woman aged 45-60 years with acute or convalescent COVID-19.

The chain employs TRBV20-1 and TRBJ1-2; the D is unclear. The CDR3 totals 11 residues. Trimming removed 7 bases from V and 3 bases from J, with 9 bases in between. CDR1 DFQATT and CDR2 SNEGSKA come from the germline V gene (reference sequence). CDR3 loop: CSGHNDYGYTF. CDR3 nucleotides: TGCAGTGGCCACAACGACTATGGCTACACCTTC.

This rearrangement joins TRBV2 to TRBJ2-1; D is undetermined. The CDR3 totals 14 residues. CDR1 and CDR2 from the germline V gene are SNHLY and FYNNEI. The V end was cut by 3 bases, the J end by 6 bases, with 12 bases between. The CDR3 reads CASSDGLESNEQFF. CDR3 nucleotides: TGTGCCAGCAGTGATGGCCTAGAAAGCAATGAGCAGTTCTTC.

V and J are TRBV5-1 and TRBJ2-5, with a weak D call TRBD1 (6 bases). This CDR3 has 14 residues. V was clipped by 5 bases and J by 2 bases, with 13 bases between them. Germline V gene lookup returns CDR1 SGHRS and CDR2 YFSETQ. The CDR3 nucleotides read TGCGCCAGCAGTTCAGGGGTTGTACAAGAGACCCAGTACTTC. The encoded protein is CASSSGVVQETQYF.

The rearrangement joins TRBV7-9 to TRBJ1-5; D not certain. Trimming left V 2 bases short and J 4 bases short, with 12 bases between. Germline CDR1 reads SEHNR; CDR2 reads FQNEAQ (reference sequence). The CDR3 is 15 amino acids. The CDR3 DNA reads TGTGCCAGCAGCTTAATGGGAGCGGGAAATCAGCCCCAGCATTTT. This encodes CASSLMGAGNQPQHF.

The chain has TRBV9 and TRBJ1-4, with D perhaps TRBD1 (5 bases). Germline values: CDR1 SGDLS, CDR2 YYNGEE. The CDR3 covers 14 residues. Between the trimmed V and J ends, which lost 1 base and 7 bases, there was a span of 11 bases. The CDR3 is CASSVTGTPEKLFF. In nucleotides, the CDR3 is TGTGCCAGCAGCGTAACCGGGACTCCTGAAAAACTGTTTTTT.

J is TRBJ1-1 and V is TRBV11-2, with TRBD1 as a possible D gene (6 bases). This CDR3 contains 13 residues. Per the germline V gene, CDR1 is SGHAT and CDR2 is FQNNGV. Trimming removed 6 bases from V and 5 bases from J, with 13 bases in between. In DNA form, the CDR3 reads TGTGCCAGCAGTCCCCAGGGGCGGACTGAAGCTTTCTTT. The encoded protein is CASSPQGRTEAFF.

The chain recombines TRBV6-5 with TRBJ1-2; D unclear. CDR3 length: 15 residues. CDR1 is MNHEY and CDR2 is SVGAGI in the germline V gene. The ends were cut back, 0 bases at V and 0 bases at J, with 8 bases in the middle. CDR3 nucleotides: TGTGCCAGCAGTTACTCGATCAACTCTAACTATGGCTACACCTTC. This codes for CASSYSINSNYGYTF.

Here the CDR3 DNA reads TGTGCCAGCTCACCGGGGACAGGGAGGGAACACGAGCAGTACTTC. It translates to CASSPGTGREHEQYF. This chain joins TRBV18 and TRBJ2-7; 9 nucleotides match TRBD1. J was trimmed by 5 bases and V by 3 bases; bases with no gene match: 8. In germline, CDR1 is KGHSH, CDR2 LQKENI. The CDR3 runs to 15 residues.

The rearrangement links TRBV6-6 to TRBJ1-3; D may be TRBD1 (6 bases). Germline lookup yields CDR1 MNHNY and CDR2 SVGAGI (reference sequence). The length of the CDR3 is 15 residues. Deletions cut 2 bases from V and 7 bases from J, with 15 bases between. The CDR3 DNA sequence: TGTGCCAGCAGTTACCCAGCGAGGGACACGAACACCATATATTTT. This sequence encodes CASSYPARDTNTIYF.

In its sample, this clone was seen once. The chain combines TRBV11-2 with TRBJ1-1, with a possible D match to TRBD1 (5 bases). In germline, CDR1 is SGHAT, CDR2 FQNNGV. This CDR3 has 14 residues. With 5 bases removed from V and 2 bases from J, the gap between germline ends came to 12 bases. The CDR3 DNA follows: TGTGCCAGCAGCCCCCCGGGGGGAAACACTGAAGCTTTCTTT. It specifies CASSPPGGNTEAFF.